The 23 T cell receptor beta chains below come from one sample, sequenced in a study of CD8+CD57+ T cells in acquired aplastic anemia (dated by TCRdb to 2016 to 2019). Expansion of CD8+CD57+ cells had been shown by flow cytometry in the patients chosen for sequencing. Sequencer: Illumina HiSeq 2000. Genomic DNA was used as template for profiling of TCR beta VDJ combinations and CDR3 sequences. Starting from the raw public reads, TCRdb applied fastp trimming at Q25, assembled clones with MiXCR and retained in-frame beta chains. Every CDR3 protein is listed once, alongside the most common genes and DNA of its rows. A total of 200,000 to 300,000 distinct CDR3 sequences appear in this sample, 70% to 85% of them only once. The ten largest clonotypes hold 40% to 55% of the sample. The sequenced material came from sorted CD4+, CD8+, or CD8+CD57+ T cells (not recorded which) from PBMCs. The receptors come from a human donor with aplastic anemia.

The table lists this clonotype with many counts. It is likely a read error, because the conserved phenylalanine at the end of the CDR3 is missing. The DNA is omitted, as the CDR3 cannot be located on it reliably, and the CDR3 follows TCRdb's listing. This chain uses TRBV7-8 with TRBJ2-3; the table's D call, TRBD1, has no DNA check behind it. The CDR3 is made up of 13 amino acids, end residues included. CDR1 and CDR2 (germline): SGHVS, FQNEAQ. This chain's CDR3 is CASSLAGGPDPQY.

As concerns this clonotype: Because it lacks the conserved phenylalanine or tryptophan at the end, this CDR3 is likely a read error. It is unclear where the CDR3 begins or ends on the DNA, so no DNA is shown, and the CDR3 is as TCRdb lists it. The genes are TRBV2 and TRBJ1-1; whether TRBD1, the table's D call, matches the DNA was not checked. Germline values: CDR1 SNHLY, CDR2 FYNNEI. The CDR3 sequence runs 16 residues, both termini included. This CDR3 is CASGDGGTDTQNDASG.

This clonotype has just one count. The junction shows a germline mismatch at one end, possibly a read error. The chain uses TRBV7-7 and TRBJ2-3; D is perhaps TRBD2 (5 bases). The CDR3 runs to 13 residues. The germline V gene encodes CDR1 SSHAT and CDR2 FNYEAQ (reference sequence). As DNA, the CDR3 is TGTGCCAGCAGCTACACGGGGAACACCGGGGAGCTGTTT. This sequence encodes CASSYTGNTGELF.

This chain uses TRBV2 with TRBJ1-2; a possible D gene is TRBD1 (6 bases). The CDR3 is 13 residues long. Trimming shortened V by 6 bases and J by 7 bases, and 15 bases separated the two germline ends. CDR1 is SNHLY and CDR2 is FYNNEI in the germline V gene. This chain's CDR3 is CASSHGGTGGYTF. In nucleotides, the CDR3 is TGTGCCAGCAGCCACGGGGGCACAGGTGGCTACACCTTC.

To note about this clonotype: This CDR3 fails to terminate in the conserved phenylalanine or tryptophan, so it likely reflects a read error. No DNA is shown, since the ends of the CDR3 on it are uncertain; the CDR3 is the one TCRdb lists. V is TRBV7-8 and J is TRBJ1-2; TRBD1 is the table's D call and was not checked against the DNA. The CDR3 spans 13 amino acids, including both terminal residues. Germline CDR1 and CDR2: SGHVS and FQNEAQ. The CDR3 here is CASSLGADPHSNQ.

This chain uses TRBV7-3 with TRBJ2-1, with D possibly matching TRBD2 (6 bases). This CDR3 is 16 amino acids long. Germline V gene lookup returns CDR1 SGHTA and CDR2 FQGTGA. V was cut by 5 bases and J by 10 bases, with 24 bases left in between. This chain's CDR3 is CASSISGGGIDTEQFF. In DNA, the CDR3 is TGTGCCAGCAGCATCAGCGGAGGCGGGATAGATACGGAGCAGTTCTTC. The full variable domain, with the rest looked up from reference TRBV7-3 and TRBJ2-1, is GAGVSQTPSNKVTEKGKYVELRCDPISGHTALYWYRQSLGQGPEFLIYFQGTGAADDSGLPNDRFFAVRPEGSVSTLKIQRTERGDSAVYLCASSISGGGIDTEQFFGPGTRLTVL.

V and J are TRBV9 and TRBJ2-5, with D possibly being TRBD1 (5 bases). V gave up 7 bases and J gave up 8 bases, with 24 bases separating them. The CDR3 has 15 amino acids. The germline V gene encodes CDR1 SGDLS and CDR2 YYNGEE. DNA of the CDR3: TGTGCCAGCGGAGTAGCCCGCAGGACACAATACACCCAGTACTTC. Translating gives CASGVARRTQYTQYF.

This chain connects TRBV7-8 to TRBJ2-7; 7 bases are a match to TRBD2. Looked up from germline, CDR1 is SGHVS and CDR2 is FQNEAQ. The trim removed 2 bases at V and 1 base at J, leaving 14 bases unmatched. This CDR3 has 18 amino acids. As DNA, the CDR3 is TGTGCCAGCAGCTTACCGGGAGGTGGGAAAGCGCTTTCCTACGAGCAGTACGTC. Its protein is CASSLPGGGKALSYEQYV.

This clonotype came up a few times. This may stem from a read error, because a much larger clone lies one nucleotide away. The conserved closing phenylalanine or tryptophan is absent in this CDR3, likely reflecting a read error. It is unclear where the CDR3 begins or ends on the DNA, so no DNA is shown, and the CDR3 is as TCRdb lists it. CDR3 in amino acids: CASSAGTSGIETL. The chain uses TRBV9 and TRBJ2-3; TRBD2, the table's D call, lacks a check against the DNA. Termini included, the CDR3 measures 13 amino acids. Germline V lookup: CDR1 SGDLS, CDR2 YYNGEE.

The count of this clonotype is one. The chain carries TRBV2 and TRBJ1-1, with 7 positions matching TRBD1. The CDR3 is 12 residues long. Germline V lookup: CDR1 SNHLY, CDR2 FYNNEI. DNA of the CDR3: TGTTCCACCCTTACAGGGGACACTGAAGCTTTCTTT. It is translated as CSTLTGDTEAFF.

This clonotype has only a few counts. A clone one base away is much larger, so this may be a read error. This CDR3 is CASSVGSDTQDFEYF. CDR3 nucleotide sequence: TGTGCCAGCAGCGTAGGGTCAGATACGCAGGATTTTGAGTATTTT. The rearrangement joins TRBV9 to TRBJ2-3, with D uncertain. The CDR3 extends over 15 amino acids. CDR1 and CDR2 from the germline V gene are SGDLS and YYNGEE. The V and J ends lost 0 bases and 13 bases respectively, with 21 bases between them.

The chain recombines TRBV5-6 with TRBJ2-5; 9 bases are a match to TRBD2. Per the germline V gene, CDR1 is SGHDT and CDR2 is YYEEEE. CDR3 length: 17 amino acids. The ends lost 0 bases at V and 5 bases at J; junction bases unmatched: 11. The CDR3 region has the DNA TGTGCCAGCAGCTTGGAACGGGCGGGAGGGCCGGAGGAGACCCAGTACTTC. The encoded protein is CASSLERAGGPEETQYF.

For this clonotype: An end of the junction does not agree with germline; a read error may underlie this. This chain links TRBV7-9 with TRBJ2-5, with 8 bases that match TRBD2. Germline CDR1 is SEHNR and CDR2 is FQNEAQ (reference sequence). The CDR3 spans 14 residues. The CDR3 protein is CASSFERGGGTDEF. The CDR3 DNA follows: TGTGCCAGCAGCTTTGAAAGAGGCGGGGGGACCGATGAGTTC.

V usage is TRBV7-2 and J usage is TRBJ2-1; either TRBD1 or TRBD2 may supply D (5 bases each). CDR1 and CDR2 (germline): SGHTA, FQGNSA. CDR3 size: 16 residues. V was pared by 3 bases and J by 8 bases, with 20 bases between. Written as DNA, the CDR3 is TGTGCCAGCAGCTTTGAGGGACCCGATGGGAGCGATGAGCAGTTCTTC. Protein: CASSFEGPDGSDEQFF.

The CDR3 coding sequence is TGTGCCAGCAGCGTAGAGAGATCACCCCTCCACTTT. Translating gives CASSVERSPLHF. The V and J genes are TRBV9 and TRBJ1-6; D gene ambiguous. This CDR3 region has 12 residues. Germline V gene lookup returns CDR1 SGDLS and CDR2 YYNGEE. The V end was cut by 0 bases, the J end by 10 bases, with 5 bases between. The whole variable domain, filled in from reference TRBV9 and TRBJ1-6, reads DSGVTQTPKHLITATGQRVTLRCSPRSGDLSVYWYQQSLDQGLQFLIQYYNGEERAKGNILERFSAQQFPDLHSELNLSSLELGDSALYFCASSVERSPLHFGNGTRLTVT.

As to this clonotype: The CDR3 does not close with the conserved phenylalanine or tryptophan, likely indicating a read error. The DNA is omitted, as the CDR3 cannot be located on it reliably, and the CDR3 follows TCRdb's listing. The gene calls are TRBV7-8 and TRBJ2-3; the table's D call, TRBD1, was not checked against the DNA. Per the germline V gene, CDR1 is SGHVS and CDR2 is FQNEAQ. The CDR3 numbers 13 amino acids, ends counted. The CDR3 loop is CASSLGGGPEKQY.

A remark on this clonotype: At one end the junction does not follow the germline gene, possibly because of a read error. V usage is TRBV7-9 and J usage is TRBJ2-3, with TRBD1 matching 10 bases. Germline CDR1 SEHNR, CDR2 FQNEAQ (reference sequence). The CDR3 totals 14 residues. CDR3 in amino acids: CASSHGRQGAPEQF. The DNA of the CDR3 is TGTGCCAGCAGTCATGGTCGACAGGGGGCCCCCGAGCAGTTT.

Note on this clonotype: The DNA is omitted, as the CDR3 cannot be located on it reliably, and the CDR3 follows TCRdb's listing. Here the CDR3 reads CASSVGGGTYNTQYF. V usage is TRBV19 and J usage is TRBJ2-3; the table names TRBD2, a call not compared with the DNA. A total of 15 residues make up the CDR3, ends included. Germline V gene sequence: CDR1 LNHDA, CDR2 SQIVND (reference sequence).

The rearrangement joins TRBV4-1 to TRBJ2-3; tentative D call: TRBD1 (5 bases). V shed 0 bases and J shed 0 bases, with 13 bases lying between them. The CDR3 runs 17 residues. Germline V lookup: CDR1 MGHRA, CDR2 YSYEKL. The DNA of the CDR3 is TGCGCCAGCAGCCAAGACACCAGGGTCTCTAGCACAGATACGCAGTATTTT. Residues: CASSQDTRVSSTDTQYF.

This chain joins TRBV5-5 and TRBJ2-3; the D is unclear. Germline loops: CDR1 SGHKS, CDR2 YYEKEE (reference sequence). CDR3 size: 13 residues. V was cut by 5 bases and J by 4 bases, with 11 bases left in between. The CDR3: CASSELGPDTQYF. CDR3 coding DNA: TGTGCCAGCAGTGAGCTAGGGCCAGATACGCAGTATTTT.

This sequence joins TRBV7-2 and TRBJ1-3; TRBD2 matches at 8 bases. The J call is doubtful: the DNA matches TRBJ2-3 better. The CDR3 runs 15 residues. Per germline, CDR1 SGHTA and CDR2 FQGNSA. CDR3 DNA: TGTGCCAGCAGCCCCGGGGGGGGGTCCTACAATGAGCAGTATTTT. This sequence encodes CASSPGGGSYNEQYF.

The chain uses TRBV5-8 and TRBJ2-4; TRBD2 might be the D (5 bases). The CDR3 totals 12 residues. V lost 4 bases, J lost 8 bases, and 10 bases lay in between. Germline CDR1 SGHTS, CDR2 YDEGEE. The CDR3 bases are TGTGCCAGCAGCGTGGAGAGGGACATTCAGTACTTC. Its protein is CASSVERDIQYF. The full variable domain, in which reference TRBV5-8 and TRBJ2-4 provide the parts outside the CDR3, is EAGVTQSPTHLIKTRGQQATLRCSPISGHTSVYWYQQALGLGLQFLLWYDEGEERNRGNFPPRFSGRQFPNYSSELNVNALELEDSALYLCASSVERDIQYFGAGTRLSVL.

The chain has TRBV9 and TRBJ1-2; D is possibly TRBD1 (5 bases). Germline-derived CDR1 and CDR2 are SGDLS and YYNGEE. CDR3 length: 13 residues. Trimming cost V 0 bases and J 6 bases, with 9 bases left between them. CDR3 DNA sequence: TGTGCCAGCAGCGTAGGACAGACCCATGGCTACACCTTC. This encodes CASSVGQTHGYTF. The variable domain in full, with the rest retrieved from reference TRBV9 and TRBJ1-2, is DSGVTQTPKHLITATGQRVTLRCSPRSGDLSVYWYQQSLDQGLQFLIQYYNGEERAKGNILERFSAQQFPDLHSELNLSSLELGDSALYFCASSVGQTHGYTFGSGTRLTVV.